The next 6 T cell receptor beta chains were all read from a single sample in a study of T cells in localized non-small cell lung cancer. TCRdb's copy holds only in-frame clones and misses some; the assay was immunoSEQ multiplex PCR. In the table there are over 1,500 clones, 20% of which are singletons. The material was normal lung tissue next to the tumor, obtained before any cancer treatment. These receptors all come from a man aged 40-75 years with stage III lung adenocarcinoma.

A few counts support this clone. V usage is TRBV19 and J usage is TRBJ1-2; unclear D gene. This CDR3 region has 14 residues. Trimming left V 3 bases short and J 7 bases short, with 15 bases between. Germline values: CDR1 LNHDA, CDR2 SQIVND (reference sequence). The CDR3 DNA follows: TGTGCCAGTAGTATTGATCTGGGTTTGGCTGGCTACACCTTC. The encoded protein is CASSIDLGLAGYTF.

In DNA, the CDR3 is TGTGCCACCAGCTTTCGACTAGCGGATCCCACAGATACGCAGTATTTT. As protein: CATSFRLADPTDTQYF. The chain employs TRBV15 and TRBJ2-3; 9 nucleotides align to TRBD2. The CDR3 spans 16 residues. Trimming took 5 bases from V and 2 from J; bases not matched to a gene: 8. Germline CDR1 is LNHNV and CDR2 is YYDKDF (reference sequence).

This clone is categorized as medium-sized (0.01 to 0.1%). V usage is TRBV11-3 and J usage is TRBJ2-7; 7 nucleotides line up with TRBD1. The CDR3 is 14 residues long. Germline V lookup: CDR1 SGHNT, CDR2 YENEEA. V dropped 3 bases and J dropped 2; count of bases not matched to a gene: 4. This chain's CDR3 is CASSFDRVAYEQYF. The DNA for the CDR3 is TGTGCCAGCAGCTTTGACAGGGTTGCCTACGAGCAGTACTTC.

This clone was seen only a few times. The gene calls are TRBV2 and TRBJ2-4, with 9 bases fitting TRBD2. The CDR3 has 12 amino acids. Germline V gives CDR1 SNHLY, CDR2 FYNNEI. V trimming: 7 bases; J trimming: 10 bases; junction bases outside the gene matches: 5. The CDR3 protein is CASKTSGPIQYF. The CDR3 bases are TGTGCCAGCAAGACTAGCGGTCCAATTCAGTACTTC.

This clone ranks as medium-sized (0.01 to 0.1%). The CDR3 DNA follows: TGTGCCAGCAGTCCCTCGCCGGGCGGAAATCAGCCCCAGCATTTT. This gives the protein CASSPSPGGNQPQHF. The rearrangement links TRBV6-8 to TRBJ1-5; D is ambiguous. The germline V and J ends were trimmed by 5 bases and 4 bases, with 15 bases remaining between them. CDR3 size: 15 residues. Germline V gives CDR1 MNHGY, CDR2 SAAAGT.

Only a few counts were recorded for this clone. The chain is built from TRBV19 and TRBJ2-3; D might be TRBD2 (7 bases). Germline V gene lookup returns CDR1 LNHDA and CDR2 SQIVND (reference sequence). This CDR3 has 15 amino acids. Trimming left V 4 bases short and J 2 bases short, with 13 bases between. The CDR3 sequence is CASSNGGANTDTQYF. CDR3 bases: TGTGCCAGTAGTAATGGGGGGGCCAACACAGATACGCAGTATTTT.